This T cell receptor (beta chain) was sequenced in a study of cytomegalovirus exposure and HLA in healthy donors. This CDR3 region has 15 residues. Trimming at V came to 5 bases and at J to 2 bases, leaving 5 bases not matched to a gene. Germline V CDR1 and CDR2: SGHAT, FQNNGV. All donors participated as healthy donors of bone marrow. A remark on this clone: Its antigen remains unidentified.

General study points: Later analysis identified a missense DCLRE1C variant that was linked to TCR beta V- and J-gene trimming. Among CMV-associated TCR beta chains, most appeared HLA-restricted in a later analysis.

PCR used 60 Vbeta primers and 13 Jbeta primers. Data came from immunoSEQ multiplex PCR; TCRdb stores just in-frame clones and leaves some out. Altogether under 200,000 clones are present, around 85% being singletons, with the ten largest covering less than 2.5%. The receptor was derived from a woman aged 50 to 65 in good health and CMV-seronegative. The chain recombines TRBV11-2 with TRBJ1-3; 8 positions agree with TRBD1. The specimen was PBMCs. The CDR3 nucleotides are TGTGCCAGCAGCCCCACGACAGGGGCTGGAAACACCATATATTTT. Its protein is CASSPTTGAGNTIYF. The whole variable domain, filled in from reference TRBV11-2 and TRBJ1-3, reads EAGVAQSPRYKIIEKRQSVAFWCNPISGHATLYWYQQILGQGPKLLIQFQNNGVVDDSQLPKDRFSAERLKGVDSTLKIQPAKLEDSAVYLCASSPTTGAGNTIYFGEGSWLTVV.